This TCR beta chain was obtained from a study of cytotoxic CD8 clonotypes in ibrutinib-treated CLL. Study summary: The response samples were taken once patients had been treated for a median of around 11 months, range 6 to 36.

TCRdb keeps only in-frame clones here, not all; method: immunoSEQ multiplex PCR. The table shows about 140,000 clones, with around three quarters occurring only once. The TCR originated in a human donor with chronic lymphocytic leukemia. Source: PBMCs, taken after 12 months of ibrutinib treatment.

The CDR3 coding sequence is TGTGCCAGCAGTTTTAGGGACAGGGGCGGGTCACCCCTCCACTTT. Its protein is CASSFRDRGGSPLHF. This chain uses TRBV27 with TRBJ1-6, with 10 bases aligning to TRBD1. Trimming at V came to 3 bases and at J to 10 bases, leaving 6 bases not matched to a gene. CDR1 and CDR2 (germline): MNHEY, SMNVEV (reference sequence). The CDR3 spans 15 residues.